This T cell receptor beta chain was identified in a study of T cells expressing NK-cell markers. Study-wide context: The authors derived TCR beta repertoires from sorted CD3+CD56+NKG2C+, CD3+CD56+NKG2C- and CD3+CD56-NKG2C+ T cells. One of eight sequenced donors was HCMV-seronegative; the other seven were seropositive.

Study-level results: NKG2C+ dominant clonotypes from a handful of donors made up roughly 1.0-8% of CD8+ T cells.

A note on this clonotype: What it binds is not known.

The cDNA for TCR beta came from 5'RACE template switching with UMIs. TCRdb re-called the 5' RACE reads; one entry per CDR3 protein, DNA not given. The listing records about 120,000 distinct CDR3 sequences. Germline V gives CDR1 MNHEY, CDR2 SVGEGT. CDR3 size: 12 residues. The TCR originated in a woman aged 18-70 years in good health. Sequences were obtained from blood T cells: a sorted CD56 or NKG2C T cell subset, CD4+ or CD8+ T cells, or bulk PBMC T cells (not recorded which). The gene calls are TRBV6-2 or TRBV6-3 and TRBJ2-7; TCRdb outputs TRBD2, but without DNA this stays unchecked. The CDR3 sequence is CASRDYSYEQYF.